A single T cell receptor beta chain is shown here with its context. Its target is not known. Deletions cut 6 bases from V and 4 bases from J, with 12 bases between. Germline CDR1 MNHNY, CDR2 SVGAGI (reference sequence). The CDR3 extends over 13 amino acids. This entry belongs to a study of CD8 T cells in Susac syndrome. Sequencing targeted TCR beta in blood CD8+ and CD4+ T cells. TEMRA cells were FACS-enriched, unlike CD8+ and CD4+ T cells, which were negatively isolated. Study outcomes and limitations: The relatively small number of individuals in the TCR sequencing and HLA analysis was acknowledged by the study.

A quantity of roughly 0.5 to 1 ug RNA underwent reverse transcription using random hexamers. The authors amplified TCR beta CDR3 across 54 Vbeta and 13 Jbeta using immunoSEQ multiplex PCR. TCRdb reprocessed the immunoSEQ multiplex PCR reads with MiXCR, giving one entry per CDR3 protein. The sample records 150,000 to 200,000 distinct CDR3 sequences, about 93% being singletons. Sample: CD4+ T cells from PBMCs. V gene TRBV6-6 combines with J gene TRBJ1-2; D not resolved. This TCR was sampled from a human donor in good health. The CDR3 DNA follows: TGTGCCAGCAGCCCCGAGGTCCGCTATGGCTACACCTTC. Residues: CASSPEVRYGYTF.